Following are 25 T cell receptor beta chains from one sample sequenced in a study of PD-1 blockade in classical Hodgkin lymphoma. The table came from immunoSEQ multiplex PCR; TCRdb's copy has only in-frame clones and leaves some out. The sample lists about 28,000 clones, just under 80% occurring once. Time point meaning: cycle 4 day 1 (C4D1), after less than 7 weeks of nivolumab. All patients relapsed after autologous stem cell transplantation, and brentuximab vedotin exposure varied. This sample comprised peripheral blood mononuclear cells (PBMCs), obtained before the fourth cycle of nivolumab. These receptors all stem from a human donor with classical Hodgkin lymphoma.

The genes are TRBV7-2 and TRBJ2-1; no clear D gene. The ends were cut back, 8 bases at V and 0 bases at J, with 11 bases in the middle. The CDR3 contains 14 residues. Germline V gives CDR1 SGHTA, CDR2 FQGNSA. CDR3 region: CASFRFSSYNEQFF. The CDR3 DNA is TGTGCCAGCTTTCGGTTTAGCTCCTACAATGAGCAGTTCTTC.

The J gene is TRBJ2-1, the V gene TRBV5-1, with 11 bases lining up with TRBD2. Germline trimming cut 4 bases from V and 15 bases from J; bases unmatched to any gene: 15. The V gene's germline CDR1 is SGHRS and CDR2 YFSETQ. The CDR3 contains 15 residues. CDR3 loop: CASSASTSGSSFWFF. The CDR3 DNA sequence: TGCGCCAGCAGCGCCTCAACTAGCGGGAGTTCCTTTTGGTTCTTC.

This chain uses TRBV6-1 with TRBJ2-1; D is possibly TRBD1 or TRBD2 (5 bases each). The length of the CDR3 is 15 residues. V was shortened by 0 bases and J by 8 bases, with 14 bases between the two germline ends. Germline V gene lookup returns CDR1 MNHNS and CDR2 SASEGT. In DNA form, the CDR3 reads TGTGCCAGCAGTGAAGCCGGCTCGGGGCCGGATGAGCAGTTCTTC. Amino acids: CASSEAGSGPDEQFF.

This chain uses TRBV5-8 with TRBJ2-3, with D uncertain. Per germline, CDR1 SGHTS and CDR2 YDEGEE. The V gene lost 2 bases and the J gene lost 4 bases, with 8 bases spanning the gap. The CDR3 totals 13 residues. The CDR3 protein is CASSFDVADTQYF. The CDR3 DNA reads TGTGCCAGCAGCTTTGATGTTGCAGATACGCAGTATTTT.

The CDR3 reads CASSQDRGVYEQYF. The CDR3 coding sequence is TGCGCCAGCAGCCAAGACAGGGGAGTCTACGAGCAGTACTTC. The chain carries TRBV4-1 and TRBJ2-7; possible D gene TRBD1, 6 bases. Trimming cost V 0 bases and J 3 bases, with 9 bases left between them. There are 14 residues in the CDR3. CDR1 is MGHRA, CDR2 YSYEKL, per germline.

The V and J genes are TRBV5-5 and TRBJ2-2; D gene unclear. This CDR3 contains 14 residues. Trimming pared 0 bases from V and 5 bases from J, leaving 8 bases between. In germline, CDR1 is SGHKS, CDR2 YYEKEE (reference sequence). The CDR3 loop reads CASSLAYITGELFF. The CDR3 coding sequence is TGTGCCAGCAGCTTGGCCTATATAACCGGGGAGCTGTTTTTT.

The V gene is TRBV19, the J gene TRBJ2-4; 8 bases fit TRBD2. From germline, CDR1 is LNHDA and CDR2 SQIVND (reference sequence). This CDR3 has 16 residues. The J segment lost 1 base and the V segment lost 2 bases, leaving 4 bases of the junction unmatched. CDR3 sequence: CASSIRGGRAKNIQYF. The CDR3 DNA follows: TGTGCCAGTAGTATACGGGGGGGCCGGGCCAAAAACATTCAGTACTTC.

This clone showed up just once. This chain joins TRBV7-8 and TRBJ2-7; the match to TRBD2 covers 11 bases. The CDR3 runs to 15 residues. With 4 bases clipped from V and 2 bases from J, the junction kept 4 bases outside the gene matches. CDR1 is SGHVS and CDR2 is FQNEAQ in the germline V gene. The CDR3: CASSSPGLAAYEQYF. CDR3 bases: TGTGCCAGCAGCTCCCCGGGACTAGCGGCCTACGAGCAGTACTTC.

The chain recombines TRBV7-9 with TRBJ2-5; 9 bases agree with TRBD2. Germline-derived CDR1 and CDR2 are SEHNR and FQNEAQ (reference sequence). J lost 10 bases, V lost 5 bases, and 17 bases had no gene match. The CDR3 spans 16 residues. CDR3 in DNA: TGTGCCAGCAGCGGTCCGGTGGGGCTAGCGGGACTGGACCAGTACTTC. Translation: CASSGPVGLAGLDQYF.

This clone was recorded only once. V is TRBV25-1 and J is TRBJ2-2; maybe TRBD2 (6 bases). Trimming pared 2 bases from V and 7 bases from J, leaving 8 bases between. CDR1 and CDR2 from the germline V gene are MGHDK and SYGVNS. This CDR3 is built from 13 residues. Here the CDR3 reads CASSERGGGELFF. The CDR3, as DNA: TGTGCCAGCAGTGAACGGGGAGGCGGGGAGCTGTTTTTT.

The V gene is TRBV19, the J gene TRBJ2-5; D unclear. Germline CDR1 LNHDA, CDR2 SQIVND (reference sequence). V was shortened by 2 bases and J by 4 bases, with 8 bases between the two germline ends. The CDR3 contains 13 residues. The CDR3 coding sequence is TGTGCCAGTAGTATACTGACTGGAGAGACCCAGTACTTC. Protein product: CASSILTGETQYF. The full variable domain, its missing parts supplied by reference TRBV19 and TRBJ2-5, is DGGITQSPKYLFRKEGQNVTLSCEQNLNHDAMYWYRQDPGQGLRLIYYSQIVNDFQKGDIAEGYSVSREKKESFPLTVTSAQKNPTAFYLCASSILTGETQYFGPGTRLLVL.

The rearrangement links TRBV5-1 to TRBJ1-3; D uncertain. CDR1 and CDR2 from the germline V gene are SGHRS and YFSETQ. Trimming took off 4 bases at V and 4 bases at J, with 18 bases between the two ends. CDR3 size: 16 residues. For the CDR3, the DNA is TGCGCCAGCAGCCCTCAGACGGAAGTGCCGGGAAACACCATATATTTT. It is translated as CASSPQTEVPGNTIYF. Variable domain in full (rest from reference TRBV5-1 and TRBJ1-3): KAGVTQTPRYLIKTRGQQVTLSCSPISGHRSVSWYQQTPGQGLQFLFEYFSETQRNKGNFPGRFSGRQFSNSRSEMNVSTLELGDSALYLCASSPQTEVPGNTIYFGEGSWLTVV.

J is TRBJ2-2 and V is TRBV5-4; no clear D. With 3 bases removed from V and 6 bases from J, the gap between germline ends came to 9 bases. Germline CDR1 and CDR2: SGHNT and YYREEE (reference sequence). The CDR3 runs to 13 residues. For the CDR3, the DNA is TGTGCCAGCAGCTCGAACACGGCCGGGGAGCTGTTTTTT. Translating it yields CASSSNTAGELFF.

The chain has TRBV7-6 and TRBJ2-5, with 7 positions matching TRBD2. This CDR3 region has 15 residues. With V trimmed by 4 bases and J by 5 bases, 10 bases remained unmatched. Germline CDR1 is SGHVS and CDR2 is FNYEAQ. CDR3 coding DNA: TGTGCCAGCAGCTCTCGCCGGGGGGTCGTTGAGACCCAGTACTTC. Translation gives CASSSRRGVVETQYF.

This clone was seen just once. This sequence joins TRBV5-5 and TRBJ2-7, with 9 nucleotides matching TRBD1. The CDR3 has 16 amino acids. Germline CDR1 and CDR2: SGHKS and YYEKEE (reference sequence). Trimming took 2 bases from V and 3 from J; bases not matched to a gene: 9. The CDR3 protein is CASSFQLRDRVYEQYF. The CDR3 DNA follows: TGTGCCAGCAGCTTCCAACTCCGGGACAGGGTCTACGAGCAGTACTTC.

This chain links TRBV5-4 with TRBJ2-7; D assignment may be TRBD1 or TRBD2 (5 bases each). Germline assignment: CDR1 SGHNT and CDR2 YYREEE (reference sequence). Between the trimmed V and J ends, which lost 5 bases and 1 base, there was a span of 19 bases. This CDR3 is built from 16 residues. Here the CDR3 reads CASRRNTGTVSYEQYF. The CDR3 DNA follows: TGTGCCAGCAGAAGAAATACCGGGACCGTGTCCTACGAGCAGTACTTC.

V usage is TRBV9 and J usage is TRBJ2-3; no clear D gene. The CDR3 loop spans 14 amino acids. CDR1 is SGDLS and CDR2 is YYNGEE in the germline V gene. V shed 2 bases and J shed 5 bases, with 12 bases lying between them. The CDR3 region is CASSVRTVQDTQYF. CDR3 in DNA: TGTGCCAGCAGCGTTAGAACTGTTCAAGATACGCAGTATTTT.

The CDR3 nucleotides read TGTGCCAGCTCACCCCGGGACATTTTGAACACTGAAGCTTTCTTT. The encoded protein is CASSPRDILNTEAFF. The rearrangement joins TRBV18 to TRBJ1-1, with TRBD1 as a possible D gene (6 bases). Germline V gene lookup returns CDR1 KGHSH and CDR2 LQKENI. This CDR3 comprises 15 residues. Trimming stripped 3 bases from V and 0 bases from J, with 11 bases between.

V is TRBV6-1 and J is TRBJ1-6, with 8 bases aligning to TRBD1. The CDR3 runs 13 residues. Looked up from germline, CDR1 is MNHNS and CDR2 is SASEGT. V lost 11 bases and J lost 7; bases outside the gene matches: 7. The DNA of the CDR3 is TGTGCCGGCTCCGGGACAGGCAATTCACCCCTCCACTTT. Translating gives CAGSGTGNSPLHF.

V usage is TRBV5-4 and J usage is TRBJ2-1; 11 bases align to TRBD2. After removal of 4 bases from V and 10 bases from J, the junction contained 16 bases not matched to a gene. Per germline, CDR1 SGHNT and CDR2 YYREEE (reference sequence). The CDR3 is 17 amino acids. The CDR3: CASSRLVLAGGPREQFF. The CDR3 bases are TGTGCCAGCAGCCGTCTTGTCTTAGCGGGAGGGCCTCGGGAGCAGTTCTTC.

CDR3 DNA sequence: TGTGCCAGCAGTGAAGCATGGAGTTCACCCCTCCACTTT. Encoded protein: CASSEAWSSPLHF. J is TRBJ1-6 and V is TRBV6-1, with D unresolved. Trimming removed 0 bases from V and 9 bases from J, with 6 bases in between. Per the germline V gene, CDR1 is MNHNS and CDR2 is SASEGT. The CDR3 sequence is 13 residues long.

The rearrangement joins TRBV28 to TRBJ2-7; TRBD2 agrees at 7 bases. From germline, CDR1 is MDHEN and CDR2 SYDVKM. After removal of 7 bases from V and 0 bases from J, the junction contained 6 bases not matched to a gene. This CDR3 comprises 14 residues. The DNA of the CDR3 is TGTGCCAGCACCAAAGCGGGAACCTCCTACGAGCAGTACTTC. Translation: CASTKAGTSYEQYF.

This rearrangement joins TRBV28 to TRBJ2-7; 7 bases match TRBD2. In germline, CDR1 is MDHEN, CDR2 SYDVKM. V dropped 6 bases and J dropped 2; count of bases not matched to a gene: 4. The CDR3 sequence is 13 residues long. CDR3 in DNA: TGTGCCAGCAGCCCGAGCGGGACCTACGAGCAGTACTTC. Translated: CASSPSGTYEQYF.

In this sample, this clone turned up a few times. The junction departs from the called germline gene at one end, perhaps through a read error. CDR3 nucleotides: TGTGCCAGCAGAGAAGGACTAGAATACAATGAGCAGTTCTTC. As protein: CASREGLEYNEQFF. J is TRBJ2-1 and V is TRBV6-1; 7 bases line up with TRBD2. The CDR3 length is 14 residues. Germline CDR1 is MNHNS and CDR2 is SASEGT.

This chain uses TRBV30 with TRBJ1-1; D is perhaps TRBD1 (6 bases). V shed 4 bases and J shed 0 bases, with 15 bases lying between them. Germline CDR1 and CDR2: GTSNPN and SVGIG (reference sequence). The CDR3 sequence is 15 residues long. CDR3 bases: TGTGCCTGGACCCAGGGGTTCGTTATGAACACTGAAGCTTTCTTT. Translating it yields CAWTQGFVMNTEAFF. Full variable domain (remainder filled in from reference TRBV30 and TRBJ1-1): SQTIHQWPATLVQPVGSPLSLECTVEGTSNPNLYWYRQAAGRGLQLLFYSVGIGQISSEVPQNLSASRPQDRQFILSSKKLLLSDSGFYLCAWTQGFVMNTEAFFGQGTRLTVV.